This paragraph reports one TCR beta chain. Ten immunoSEQ deep assay plates held the unsorted PBMC DNA. Repertoires were generated with immunoSEQ multiplex PCR, while TCRdb's copy carries only in-frame clones and drops some. The data hold hundreds of thousands of clones, with more than 75% observed a single time. V trimming: 2 bases; J trimming: 0 bases; junction bases outside the gene matches: 7. Germline loops: CDR1 MNHNY, CDR2 SVGAGI (reference sequence). There are 16 residues in the CDR3. The sample belongs to a study of shared clonotypes between healthy human individuals. The sequenced sample was PBMCs. The sequence was collected from a middle-aged woman in good health. Some clones in this sample may be carry-over from other donors' samples. The gene calls are TRBV6-6 and TRBJ2-7, with TRBD1 matching over 7 bases. The CDR3 region is CASSYLRTGSSYEQYF. The CDR3 nucleotides are TGTGCCAGCAGTTACCTTCGGACAGGTAGCTCCTACGAGCAGTACTTC.